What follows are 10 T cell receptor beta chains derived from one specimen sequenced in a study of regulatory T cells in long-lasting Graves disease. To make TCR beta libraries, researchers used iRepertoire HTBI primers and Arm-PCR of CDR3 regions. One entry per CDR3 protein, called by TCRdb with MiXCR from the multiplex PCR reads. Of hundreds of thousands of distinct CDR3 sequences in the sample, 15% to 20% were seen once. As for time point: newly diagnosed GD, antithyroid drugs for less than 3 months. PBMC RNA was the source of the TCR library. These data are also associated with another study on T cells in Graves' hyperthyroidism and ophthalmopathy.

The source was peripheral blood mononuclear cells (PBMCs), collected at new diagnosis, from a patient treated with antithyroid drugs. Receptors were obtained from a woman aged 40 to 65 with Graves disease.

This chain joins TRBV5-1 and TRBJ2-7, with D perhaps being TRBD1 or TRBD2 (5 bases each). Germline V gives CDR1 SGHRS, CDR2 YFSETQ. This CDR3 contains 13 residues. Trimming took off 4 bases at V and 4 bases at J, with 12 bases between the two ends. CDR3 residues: CASSMGVTYEQYF. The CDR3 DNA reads TGCGCCAGCAGCATGGGGGTAACGTACGAGCAGTACTTC.

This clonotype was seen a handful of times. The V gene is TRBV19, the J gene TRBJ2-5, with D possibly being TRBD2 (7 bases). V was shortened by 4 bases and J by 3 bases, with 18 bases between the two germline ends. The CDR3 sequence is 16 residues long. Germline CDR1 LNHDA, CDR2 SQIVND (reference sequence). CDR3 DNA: TGTGCCAGTAGTAGTTGGGGGGGGGCGGGTGAAGAGACCCAGTACTTC. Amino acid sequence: CASSSWGGAGEETQYF. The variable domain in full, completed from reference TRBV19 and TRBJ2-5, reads DGGITQSPKYLFRKEGQNVTLSCEQNLNHDAMYWYRQDPGQGLRLIYYSQIVNDFQKGDIAEGYSVSREKKESFPLTVTSAQKNPTAFYLCASSSWGGAGEETQYFGPGTRLLVL.

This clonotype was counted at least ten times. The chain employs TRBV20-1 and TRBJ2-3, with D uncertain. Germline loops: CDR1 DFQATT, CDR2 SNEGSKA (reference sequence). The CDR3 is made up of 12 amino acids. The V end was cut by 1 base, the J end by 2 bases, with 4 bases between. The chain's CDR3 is CSARGPTDTQYF. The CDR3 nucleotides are TGCAGTGCTAGAGGACCCACAGATACGCAGTATTTT.

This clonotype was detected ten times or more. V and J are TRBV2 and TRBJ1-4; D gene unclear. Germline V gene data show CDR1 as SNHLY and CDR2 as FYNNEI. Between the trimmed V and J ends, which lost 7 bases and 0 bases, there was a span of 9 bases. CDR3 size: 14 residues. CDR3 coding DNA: TGTGCCAGCATCTCGCTTGCAACTAATGAAAAACTGTTTTTT. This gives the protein CASISLATNEKLFF.

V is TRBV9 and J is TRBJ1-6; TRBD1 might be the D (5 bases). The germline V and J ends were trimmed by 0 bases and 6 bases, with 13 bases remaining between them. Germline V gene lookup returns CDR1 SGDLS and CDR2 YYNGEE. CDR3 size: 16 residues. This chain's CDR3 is CASSVGFGQGNSPLHF. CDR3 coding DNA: TGTGCCAGCAGCGTAGGATTCGGTCAGGGTAATTCACCCCTCCACTTT.

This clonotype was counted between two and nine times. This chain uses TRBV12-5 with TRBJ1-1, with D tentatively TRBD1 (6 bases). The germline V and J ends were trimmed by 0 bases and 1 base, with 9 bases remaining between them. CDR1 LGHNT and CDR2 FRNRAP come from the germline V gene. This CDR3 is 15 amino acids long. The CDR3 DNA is TGTGCTAGTGGTTTGGTACAAGGGGGGAACACTGAAGCTTTCTTT. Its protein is CASGLVQGGNTEAFF.

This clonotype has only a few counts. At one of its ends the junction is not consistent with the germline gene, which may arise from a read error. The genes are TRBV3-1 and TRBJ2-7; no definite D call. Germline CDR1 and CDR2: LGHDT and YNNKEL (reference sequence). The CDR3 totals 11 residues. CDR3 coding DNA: TGTGCCAGCAGCCAAGGCTACCGTAGGCACTTC. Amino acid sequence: CASSQGYRRHF.

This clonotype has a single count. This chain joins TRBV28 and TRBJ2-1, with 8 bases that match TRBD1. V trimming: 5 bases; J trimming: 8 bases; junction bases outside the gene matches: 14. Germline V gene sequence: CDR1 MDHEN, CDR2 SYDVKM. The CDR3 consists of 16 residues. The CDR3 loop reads CASSASGTGIKDEQFF. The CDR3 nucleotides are TGTGCCAGCAGTGCGTCCGGGACAGGAATCAAGGATGAGCAGTTCTTC.

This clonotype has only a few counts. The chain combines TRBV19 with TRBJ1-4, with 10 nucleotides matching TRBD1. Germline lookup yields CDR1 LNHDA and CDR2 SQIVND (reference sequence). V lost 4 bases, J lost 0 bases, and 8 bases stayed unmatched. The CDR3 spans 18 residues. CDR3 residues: CASSTSGTGVSTNEKLFF. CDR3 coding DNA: TGTGCCAGTAGTACTTCCGGGACAGGGGTTTCAACTAATGAAAAACTGTTTTTT.

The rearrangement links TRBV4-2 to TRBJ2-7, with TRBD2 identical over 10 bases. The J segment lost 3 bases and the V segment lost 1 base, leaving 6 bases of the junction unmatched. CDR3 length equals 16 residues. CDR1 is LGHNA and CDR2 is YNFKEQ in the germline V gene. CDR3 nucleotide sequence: TGTGCCAGCAGCCAAGGGTCAGAGCGGGGGGGCTACGAGCAGTACTTC. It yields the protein CASSQGSERGGYEQYF.